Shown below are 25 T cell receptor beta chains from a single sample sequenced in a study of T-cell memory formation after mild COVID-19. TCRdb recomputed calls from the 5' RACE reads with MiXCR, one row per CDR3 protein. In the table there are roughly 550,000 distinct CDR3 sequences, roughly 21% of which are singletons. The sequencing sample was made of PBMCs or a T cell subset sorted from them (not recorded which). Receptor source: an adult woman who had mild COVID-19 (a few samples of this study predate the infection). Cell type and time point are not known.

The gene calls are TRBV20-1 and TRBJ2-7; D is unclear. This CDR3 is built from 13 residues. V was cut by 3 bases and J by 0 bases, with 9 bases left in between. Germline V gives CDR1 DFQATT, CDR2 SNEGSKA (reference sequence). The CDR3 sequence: CSASPRLSYEQYF. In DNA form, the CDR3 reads TGCAGTGCTAGCCCGCGGCTCTCCTACGAGCAGTACTTC.

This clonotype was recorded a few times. This CDR3 is CASSRLAGRTGELFF. CDR3 bases: TGTGCCAGCAGCAGACTAGCGGGACGGACCGGGGAGCTGTTTTTT. This rearrangement joins TRBV2 to TRBJ2-2, with 11 bases identical to TRBD2. V lost 6 bases, J lost 5 bases, and 5 bases stayed unmatched. Germline CDR1 reads SNHLY; CDR2 reads FYNNEI. The CDR3 consists of 15 residues.

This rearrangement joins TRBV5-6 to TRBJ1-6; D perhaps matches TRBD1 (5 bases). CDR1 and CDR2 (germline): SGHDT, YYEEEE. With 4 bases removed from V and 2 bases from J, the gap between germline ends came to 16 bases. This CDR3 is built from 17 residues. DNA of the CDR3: TGTGCCAGCAGCGAAGACAGCCCCCGGACCTATAATTCACCCCTCCACTTT. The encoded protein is CASSEDSPRTYNSPLHF. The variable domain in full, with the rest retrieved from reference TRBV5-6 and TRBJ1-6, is DAGVTQSPTHLIKTRGQQVTLRCSPKSGHDTVSWYQQALGQGPQFIFQYYEEEERQRGNFPDRFSGHQFPNYSSELNVNALLLGDSALYLCASSEDSPRTYNSPLHFGNGTRLTVT.

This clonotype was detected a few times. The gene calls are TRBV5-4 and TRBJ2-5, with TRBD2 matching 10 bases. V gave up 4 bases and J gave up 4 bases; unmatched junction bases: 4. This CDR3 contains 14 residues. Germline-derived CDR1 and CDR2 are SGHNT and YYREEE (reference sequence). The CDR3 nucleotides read TGTGCCAGCAGCGCCAGACTAGCGGGAGAGACCCAGTACTTC. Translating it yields CASSARLAGETQYF.

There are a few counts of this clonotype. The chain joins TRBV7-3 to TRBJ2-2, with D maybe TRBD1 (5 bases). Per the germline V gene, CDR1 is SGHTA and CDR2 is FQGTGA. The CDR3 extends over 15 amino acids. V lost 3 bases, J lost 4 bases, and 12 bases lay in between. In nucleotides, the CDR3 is TGTGCCAGCAGCTTTCAGGGAACCACCACCGGGGAGCTGTTTTTT. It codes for CASSFQGTTTGELFF.

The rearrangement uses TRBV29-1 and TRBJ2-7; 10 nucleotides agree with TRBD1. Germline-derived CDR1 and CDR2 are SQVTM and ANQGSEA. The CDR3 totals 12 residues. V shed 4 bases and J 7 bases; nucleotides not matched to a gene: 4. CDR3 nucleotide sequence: TGCAGCGTTGGGGGACAGGGGCGAGAGCAGTACTTC. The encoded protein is CSVGGQGREQYF.

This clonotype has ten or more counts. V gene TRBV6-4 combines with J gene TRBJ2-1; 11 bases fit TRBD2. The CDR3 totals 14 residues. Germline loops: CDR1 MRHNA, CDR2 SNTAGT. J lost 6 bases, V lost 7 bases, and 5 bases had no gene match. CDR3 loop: CASIAGGPCNEQFF. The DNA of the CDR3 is TGTGCCAGCATAGCGGGAGGGCCCTGCAATGAGCAGTTCTTC.

DNA of the CDR3: TGTGCCAGCAGCCAAGACAGGCCCTCCGAGCAGTACTTC. It codes for CASSQDRPSEQYF. V is TRBV3-1 and J is TRBJ2-7; D gene unclear. Germline CDR1 and CDR2: LGHDT and YNNKEL (reference sequence). The V end was cut by 0 bases, the J end by 6 bases, with 9 bases between. The CDR3 is 13 residues long.

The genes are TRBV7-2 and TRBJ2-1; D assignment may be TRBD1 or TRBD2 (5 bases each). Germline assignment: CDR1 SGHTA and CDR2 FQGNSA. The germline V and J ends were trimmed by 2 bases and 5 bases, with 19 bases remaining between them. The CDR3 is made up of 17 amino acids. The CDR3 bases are TGTGCCAGCAGCTTACTCGTTTATCAGGGACCTCACAATGAGCAGTTCTTC. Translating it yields CASSLLVYQGPHNEQFF.

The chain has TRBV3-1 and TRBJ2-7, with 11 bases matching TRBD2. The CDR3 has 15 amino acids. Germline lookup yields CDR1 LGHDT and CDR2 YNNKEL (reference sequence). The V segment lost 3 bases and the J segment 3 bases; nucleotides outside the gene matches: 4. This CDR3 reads CASSQIAGGIYEQYF. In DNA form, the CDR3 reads TGTGCCAGCAGCCAGATAGCGGGGGGGATCTACGAGCAGTACTTC.

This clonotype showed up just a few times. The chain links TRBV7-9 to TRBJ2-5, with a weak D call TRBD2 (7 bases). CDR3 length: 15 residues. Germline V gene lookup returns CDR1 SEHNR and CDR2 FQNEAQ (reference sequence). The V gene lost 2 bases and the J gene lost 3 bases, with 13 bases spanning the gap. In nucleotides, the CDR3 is TGTGCCAGCAGCTTAATCGAAGGGGGGGAAGAGACCCAGTACTTC. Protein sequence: CASSLIEGGEETQYF.

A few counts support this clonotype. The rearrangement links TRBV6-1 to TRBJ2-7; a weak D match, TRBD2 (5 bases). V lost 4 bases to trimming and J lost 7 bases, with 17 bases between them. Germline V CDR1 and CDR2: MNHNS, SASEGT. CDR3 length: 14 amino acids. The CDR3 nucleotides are TGTGCCAGCAGTGGCTCGGACCCTAGGAGGGAGCAGTACTTC. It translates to CASSGSDPRREQYF.

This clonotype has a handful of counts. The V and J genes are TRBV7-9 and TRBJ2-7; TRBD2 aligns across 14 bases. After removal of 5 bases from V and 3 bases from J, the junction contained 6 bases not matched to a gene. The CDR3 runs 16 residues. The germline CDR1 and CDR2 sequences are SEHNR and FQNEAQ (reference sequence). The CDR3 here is CASSKGLAGGFYEQYF. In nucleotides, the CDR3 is TGTGCCAGCAGCAAAGGACTAGCGGGAGGTTTCTACGAGCAGTACTTC.

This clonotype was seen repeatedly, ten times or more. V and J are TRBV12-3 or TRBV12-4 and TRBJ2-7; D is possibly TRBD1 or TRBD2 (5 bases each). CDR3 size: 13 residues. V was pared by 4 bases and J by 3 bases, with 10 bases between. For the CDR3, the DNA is TGTGCCAGCAGTTCCCTGAGGGGCTACGAGCAGTACTTC. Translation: CASSSLRGYEQYF.

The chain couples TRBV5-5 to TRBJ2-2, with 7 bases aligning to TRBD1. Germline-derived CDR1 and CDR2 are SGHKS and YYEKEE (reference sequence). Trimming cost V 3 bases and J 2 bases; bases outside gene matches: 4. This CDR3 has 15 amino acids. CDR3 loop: CASSSGTVNTGELFF. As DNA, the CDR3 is TGTGCCAGCAGCTCAGGGACAGTTAACACCGGGGAGCTGTTTTTT.

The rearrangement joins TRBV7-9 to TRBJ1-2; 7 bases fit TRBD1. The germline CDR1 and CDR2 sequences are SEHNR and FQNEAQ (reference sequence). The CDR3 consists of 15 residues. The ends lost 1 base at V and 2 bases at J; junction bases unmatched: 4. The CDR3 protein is CASSLVLGGNYGYTF. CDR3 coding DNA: TGTGCCAGCAGCTTAGTCCTAGGGGGCAACTATGGCTACACCTTC.

CDR3 loop: CASSLLQGSGYGYTF. The CDR3 DNA is TGTGCCAGCAGCTTACTACAGGGGTCTGGATATGGCTACACCTTC. V usage is TRBV13 and J usage is TRBJ1-2; 7 nucleotides line up with TRBD1. The V and J ends lost 2 bases and 5 bases, in that order; junction bases with no gene match: 8. Germline CDR1 is PRHDT and CDR2 is FYEKMQ (reference sequence). The CDR3 sequence is 15 residues long.

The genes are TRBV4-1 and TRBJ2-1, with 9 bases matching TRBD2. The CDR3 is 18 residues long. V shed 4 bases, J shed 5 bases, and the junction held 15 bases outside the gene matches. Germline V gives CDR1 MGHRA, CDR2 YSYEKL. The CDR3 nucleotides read TGCGCCAGCAGCCCATTAGCGGGGGTGGCACTCGGTAACAATGAGCAGTTCTTC. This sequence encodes CASSPLAGVALGNNEQFF.

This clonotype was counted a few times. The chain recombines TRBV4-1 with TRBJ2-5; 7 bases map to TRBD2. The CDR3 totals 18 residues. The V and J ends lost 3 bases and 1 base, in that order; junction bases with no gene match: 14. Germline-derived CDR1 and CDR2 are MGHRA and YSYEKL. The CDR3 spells CASSHPRDYTGPQETQYF. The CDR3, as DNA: TGCGCCAGCAGCCATCCCCGGGACTACACGGGGCCCCAAGAGACCCAGTACTTC.

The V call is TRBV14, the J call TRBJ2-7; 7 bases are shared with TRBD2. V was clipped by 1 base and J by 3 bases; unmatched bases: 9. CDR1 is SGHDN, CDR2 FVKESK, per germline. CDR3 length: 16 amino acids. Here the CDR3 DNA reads TGTGCCAGCAGCCAAGGGTACGACGCGGGAGTCTACGAGCAGTACTTC. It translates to CASSQGYDAGVYEQYF.

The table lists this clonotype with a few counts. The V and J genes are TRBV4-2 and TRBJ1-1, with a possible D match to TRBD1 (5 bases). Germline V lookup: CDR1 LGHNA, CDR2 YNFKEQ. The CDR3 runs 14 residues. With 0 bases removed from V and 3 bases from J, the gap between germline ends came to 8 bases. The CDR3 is CASSQDWGDTEAFF. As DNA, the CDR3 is TGTGCCAGCAGCCAAGATTGGGGGGACACTGAAGCTTTCTTT.

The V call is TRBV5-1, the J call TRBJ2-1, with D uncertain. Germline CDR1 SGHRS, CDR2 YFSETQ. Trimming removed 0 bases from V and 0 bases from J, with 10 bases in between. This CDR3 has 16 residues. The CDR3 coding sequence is TGCGCCAGCAGCTTGGAGGGCAGGAGCTCCTACAATGAGCAGTTCTTC. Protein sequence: CASSLEGRSSYNEQFF. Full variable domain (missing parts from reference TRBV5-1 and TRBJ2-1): KAGVTQTPRYLIKTRGQQVTLSCSPISGHRSVSWYQQTPGQGLQFLFEYFSETQRNKGNFPGRFSGRQFSNSRSEMNVSTLELGDSALYLCASSLEGRSSYNEQFFGPGTRLTVL.

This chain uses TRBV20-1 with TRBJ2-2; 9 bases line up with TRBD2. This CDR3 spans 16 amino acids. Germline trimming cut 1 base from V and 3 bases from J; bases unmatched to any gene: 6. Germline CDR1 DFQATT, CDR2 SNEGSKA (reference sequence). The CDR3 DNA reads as TGCAGTGCTAGAGCTCTCGCGGGAGGGTACACCGGGGAGCTGTTTTTT. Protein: CSARALAGGYTGELFF.

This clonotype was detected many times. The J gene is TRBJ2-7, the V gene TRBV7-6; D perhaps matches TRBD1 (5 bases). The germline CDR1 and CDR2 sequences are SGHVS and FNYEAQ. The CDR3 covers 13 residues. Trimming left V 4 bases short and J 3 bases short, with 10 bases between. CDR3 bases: TGTGCCAGCAGCTCCCAGGGCGGCTACGAGCAGTACTTC. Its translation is CASSSQGGYEQYF.

The CDR3 reads CSAREGREYSEQYF. CDR3 bases: TGCAGTGCTAGAGAGGGGCGGGAGTACTCCGAGCAGTACTTC. This chain joins TRBV20-1 and TRBJ2-7; 7 nucleotides line up with TRBD2. The V gene's germline CDR1 is DFQATT and CDR2 SNEGSKA (reference sequence). The CDR3 spans 14 residues. The V segment lost 0 bases and the J segment 6 bases; nucleotides outside the gene matches: 8.